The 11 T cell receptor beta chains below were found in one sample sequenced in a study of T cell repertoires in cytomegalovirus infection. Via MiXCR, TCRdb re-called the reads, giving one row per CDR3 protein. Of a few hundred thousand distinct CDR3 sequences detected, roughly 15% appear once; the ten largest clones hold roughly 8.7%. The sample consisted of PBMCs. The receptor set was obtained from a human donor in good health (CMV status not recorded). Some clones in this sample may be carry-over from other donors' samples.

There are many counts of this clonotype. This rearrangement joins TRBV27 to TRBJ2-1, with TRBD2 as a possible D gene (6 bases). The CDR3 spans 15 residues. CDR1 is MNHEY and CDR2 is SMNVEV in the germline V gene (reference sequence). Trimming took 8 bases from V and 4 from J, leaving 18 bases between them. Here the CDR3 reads CASGVPGLAYNEQFF. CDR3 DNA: TGTGCCAGCGGGGTACCGGGACTGGCTTACAATGAGCAGTTCTTC.

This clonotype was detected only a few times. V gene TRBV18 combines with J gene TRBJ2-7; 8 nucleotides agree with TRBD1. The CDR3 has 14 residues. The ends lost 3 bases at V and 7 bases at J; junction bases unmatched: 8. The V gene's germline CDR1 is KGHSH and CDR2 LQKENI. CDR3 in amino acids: CASSPSRTGREQYF. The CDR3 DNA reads TGTGCCAGCTCACCTTCCCGGACAGGGCGAGAGCAGTACTTC.

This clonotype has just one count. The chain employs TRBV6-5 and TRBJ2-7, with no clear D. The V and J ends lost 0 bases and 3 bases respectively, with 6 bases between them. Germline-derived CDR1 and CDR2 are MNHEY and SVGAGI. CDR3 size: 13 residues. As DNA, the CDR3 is TGTGCCAGCAGTTACTCAAACAGCTACGAGCAGTACTTC. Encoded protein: CASSYSNSYEQYF.

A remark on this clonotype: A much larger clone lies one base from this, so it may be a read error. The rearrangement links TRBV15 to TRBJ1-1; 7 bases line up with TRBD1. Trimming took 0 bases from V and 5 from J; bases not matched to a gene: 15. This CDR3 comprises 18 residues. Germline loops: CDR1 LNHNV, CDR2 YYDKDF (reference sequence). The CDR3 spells CATSRDSTGQTLGTEAFF. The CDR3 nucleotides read TGTGCCACCAGCAGAGACTCGACAGGGCAAACACTTGGAACTGAAGCTTTCTTT.

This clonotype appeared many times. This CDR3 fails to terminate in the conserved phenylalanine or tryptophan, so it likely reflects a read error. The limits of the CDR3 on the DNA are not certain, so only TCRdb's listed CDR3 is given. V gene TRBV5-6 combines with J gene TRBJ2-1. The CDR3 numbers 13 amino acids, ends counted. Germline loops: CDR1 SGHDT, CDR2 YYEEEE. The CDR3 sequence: CASSLAQAGQRFA.

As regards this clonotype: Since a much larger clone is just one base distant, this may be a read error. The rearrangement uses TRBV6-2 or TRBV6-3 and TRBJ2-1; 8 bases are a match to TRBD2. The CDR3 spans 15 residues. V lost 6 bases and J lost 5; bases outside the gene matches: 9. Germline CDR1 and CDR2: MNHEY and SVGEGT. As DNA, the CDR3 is TGTGCCAGCAGGGAAGCGGGAGCCTTCGACAATGAGCAGTTCTTC. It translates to CASREAGAFDNEQFF.

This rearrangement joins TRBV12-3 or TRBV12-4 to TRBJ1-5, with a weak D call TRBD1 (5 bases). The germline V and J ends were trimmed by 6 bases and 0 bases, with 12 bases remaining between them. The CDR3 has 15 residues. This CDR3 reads CASRREGPSNQPQHF. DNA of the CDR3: TGTGCCAGCAGAAGGGAGGGGCCTAGCAATCAGCCCCAGCATTTT.

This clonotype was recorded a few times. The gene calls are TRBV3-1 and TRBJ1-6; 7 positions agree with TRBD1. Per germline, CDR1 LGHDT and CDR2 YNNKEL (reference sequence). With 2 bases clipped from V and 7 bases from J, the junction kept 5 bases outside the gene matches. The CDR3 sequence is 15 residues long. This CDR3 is CASSQSDRENSPLHF. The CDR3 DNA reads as TGTGCCAGCAGCCAATCTGACAGGGAGAATTCACCCCTCCACTTT.

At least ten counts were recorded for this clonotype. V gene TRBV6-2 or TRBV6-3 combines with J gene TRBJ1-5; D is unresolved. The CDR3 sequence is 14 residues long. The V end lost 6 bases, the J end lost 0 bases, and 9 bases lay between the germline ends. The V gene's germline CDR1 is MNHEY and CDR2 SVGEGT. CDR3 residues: CASRDGYSNQPQHF. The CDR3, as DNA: TGTGCCAGCAGGGACGGCTATAGCAATCAGCCCCAGCATTTT.

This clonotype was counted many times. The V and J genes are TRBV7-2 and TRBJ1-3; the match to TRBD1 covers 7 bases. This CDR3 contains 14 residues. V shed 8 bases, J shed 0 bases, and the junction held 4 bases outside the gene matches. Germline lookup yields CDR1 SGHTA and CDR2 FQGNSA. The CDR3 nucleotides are TGTGCCAGCGGACGGGACAGCTCTGGAAACACCATATATTTT. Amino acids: CASGRDSSGNTIYF.

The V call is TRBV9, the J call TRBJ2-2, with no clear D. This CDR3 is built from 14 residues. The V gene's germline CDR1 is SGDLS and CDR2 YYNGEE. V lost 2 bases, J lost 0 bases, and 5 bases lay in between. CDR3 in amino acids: CASSVQPNTGELFF. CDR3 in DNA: TGTGCCAGCAGCGTCCAACCGAACACCGGGGAGCTGTTTTTT.